What follows are 3 T cell receptor beta chains derived from one specimen sequenced in a study of T cell changes during pregnancy in multiple sclerosis. TCRdb's copy holds only in-frame clones and misses some; the assay was immunoSEQ multiplex PCR. The sample includes some 59,000 clones, 90% of them seen just once. The sample here was peripheral blood, taken in the third trimester of pregnancy. The receptors come from a female donor in good health, enrolled as a control in a pregnancy study.

This chain joins TRBV27 and TRBJ1-3; possible D gene TRBD1, 6 bases. Looked up from germline, CDR1 is MNHEY and CDR2 is SMNVEV (reference sequence). CDR3 length: 15 residues. Trimming cost V 6 bases and J 4 bases, with 16 bases left between them. CDR3 region: CASRSAGGAGNTIYF. CDR3 DNA: TGTGCCAGCAGGTCCGCGGGGGGCGCCGGAAACACCATATATTTT.

The chain links TRBV9 to TRBJ2-2, with 11 bases aligning to TRBD2. The germline V gene encodes CDR1 SGDLS and CDR2 YYNGEE. Germline trimming cut 0 bases from V and 3 bases from J; bases unmatched to any gene: 1. This CDR3 is 16 amino acids long. The CDR3 sequence: CASSVALAGDTGELFF. The CDR3 DNA reads TGTGCCAGCAGCGTAGCACTAGCGGGGGACACCGGGGAGCTGTTTTTT.

The chain is built from TRBV5-4 and TRBJ1-2, with D hard to call. CDR3 size: 13 residues. The V gene lost 3 bases and the J gene lost 1 base, with 7 bases spanning the gap. Germline lookup yields CDR1 SGHNT and CDR2 YYREEE (reference sequence). In nucleotides, the CDR3 is TGTGCCAGCAGCTCAACTCTTAACTATGGCTACACCTTC. Its protein product is CASSSTLNYGYTF. Using reference TRBV5-4 and TRBJ1-2 for the parts outside the CDR3, the full variable domain is ETGVTQSPTHLIKTRGQQVTLRCSSQSGHNTVSWYQQALGQGPQFIFQYYREEENGRGNFPPRFSGLQFPNYSSELNVNALELDDSALYLCASSSTLNYGYTFGSGTRLTVV.